The text below deals with one T cell receptor beta chain. Its antigen remains unidentified. This entry is derived from a study of Tregs in tolerant kidney transplant recipients. Trimming took off 2 bases at V and 1 base at J, with 15 bases between the two ends. This CDR3 comprises 16 residues. The V gene's germline CDR1 is SGHRS and CDR2 YFSETQ. Overall study findings and caveats: This study did not directly address biological reproducibility. The most relevant donor-specific Treg TCRbeta repertoire apparently came from expansion with activated donor B cells.

Clones were sequenced by immunoSEQ multiplex PCR, and TCRdb holds only the in-frame ones, with some missing. The sample holds around 61,000 clones, around 80% seen once. Thawed PBMCs were FACS-sorted into unstimulated CD4+CD25+CD127- regulatory T cells, CD4+CD25- non-regulatory cells, CD4 and CD8 cells. The gene calls are TRBV5-1 and TRBJ1-1, with unresolved D. Sequenced sample: CD4+ T cells from blood. The source of this sequence is a human donor in good health. This CDR3 is CASSFLAGQPNTEAFF. The CDR3 DNA reads as TGCGCCAGCAGCTTCCTCGCCGGCCAGCCGAACACTGAAGCTTTCTTT.